The entry that follows covers one T cell receptor beta chain sequence. This clonotype was seen a few times. What antigen it recognizes has not been identified. Per-base quality was not reported, and no clone a single base away is much larger than it. Libraries were made using RACE. Sequencing was performed on a NextSeq 500. During library preparation, unique molecular identifiers were attached to individual cDNA molecules so that TCRs could be counted in a quantitative, reproducible way. From each blood RNA sample, both TCR alpha and TCR beta chains were sequenced. The original methods were these. Samples had a median of roughly 98,000 TCRs, with a range from 23,224 to 690,600. The Decombinator software suite was used to annotate V, J and CDR3 in the TCR reads. To make PS versus PT1 abundance plots, every sample was subsampled to the same number of TCRs (28,000). Expanded TCRs were defined as absent before sensitization and observed at least eight times at the 2-week time point. Using fastp at Q25 and MiXCR, TCRdb reprocessed the public reads and kept productive beta chains. Every entry covers one CDR3 protein and lists the most common genes and DNA from its rows. Here the V and J calls rest on TCRdb's processing, not on the authors' analysis. This sample has about 190,000 distinct CDR3 sequences in its table, and around 25% of those were observed once. 2% to 3% of the sample is taken by the ten largest.

This specimen belongs to a study of human T cells and chemical hapten exposure listed by TCRdb under 2021. Background on the whole study: For sensitization, 2% DPC in acetone was applied to a roughly 2 cm by roughly 2 cm area of upper inner arm skin. Blood for TCR sequencing was provided by twenty-nine alopecia patients at one to four time points (pre-sensitization, 2, 6 and 24 weeks). Throughout the study period of roughly five months, patients also received therapeutic DPC doses to the scalp every week. Blood was sampled from patients pre-sensitization (week 0) and at 2, 6 and about 24 weeks after DPC sensitization. The libraries were sequenced as a pool, and the TCR yield per sample differed mostly because of small variations in library volumes within the pool. Patch testing was performed on the upper back with Finn chambers containing 0.01% DPC, and the patch tests were scored after 6 days according to International Contact Dermatitis Research Group standards. The mostly female patient cohort included alopecia areata with under or over 50% scalp involvement, alopecia totalis and alopecia universalis. Peripheral blood TCR repertoire changes were tracked in vivo in alopecia patients during primary and secondary sensitization to the hapten diphenylcyclopropenone (DPC). Summary of the overall study and its limitations: Patch test score was positively correlated with the number of PT1 expanded TCRs, with significance at thresholds 8, 16 and 32 but not at 4. Expanded TCRs formed significantly more large CDR3 similarity clusters than pre-sensitization or healthy control sets, consistent with antigen-driven responses. After repeated subsampling, changes were observed in the strength of the expansion versus patch-test correlation and in the threshold at which the correlation became significant. The number of TCRs above 1 in 1000 frequency did not change with DPC sensitization; there was no evidence of global repertoire structure alterations. Alopecia, a presumed autoimmune disease, was present in all patients, so the immune response of the patients might differ from that of healthy individuals.

The CDR3, cysteine through phenylalanine, is 15 amino acids long. Only the CDR3 region is kept as DNA, spanning 45 bases read in frame from base 1. Unmatched junction bases come to 8, with V trimmed by 5 bases and J by 6 bases. In light of the paper, this sample's time point label describes: patch test 3, about 24 weeks after DPC sensitization. What this sample's treatment or condition label stands for: therapeutic diphenylcyclopropenone sensitization with weekly scalp DPC. Blood at each patch-test visit was drawn before the patch test was applied. Patients were eligible if aged 18 to 70, diagnosed with alopecia and judged suitable for DPC therapy, and pregnant patients were excluded. Unfractionated whole blood was collected in Tempus Blood RNA tubes, and total RNA was extracted from that blood.

The receptor chain draws on TRBV12-3 or TRBV12-4 and TRBJ1-5; TRBD1 fits 9 bases in the junction. The sample consisted of whole blood, taken in connection with sensitization to the hapten diphenylcyclopropenone (DPC). The clonotype comes from a woman between 40 and 50 years old with alopecia areata. Some clones in this sample may be carry-over from other donors' samples. The CDR3 reads CASSPSDRGSQPQHF. The DNA reads as follows: TGTGCCAGCAGTCCCTCGGACAGGGGCAGTCAGCCCCAGCATTTT.